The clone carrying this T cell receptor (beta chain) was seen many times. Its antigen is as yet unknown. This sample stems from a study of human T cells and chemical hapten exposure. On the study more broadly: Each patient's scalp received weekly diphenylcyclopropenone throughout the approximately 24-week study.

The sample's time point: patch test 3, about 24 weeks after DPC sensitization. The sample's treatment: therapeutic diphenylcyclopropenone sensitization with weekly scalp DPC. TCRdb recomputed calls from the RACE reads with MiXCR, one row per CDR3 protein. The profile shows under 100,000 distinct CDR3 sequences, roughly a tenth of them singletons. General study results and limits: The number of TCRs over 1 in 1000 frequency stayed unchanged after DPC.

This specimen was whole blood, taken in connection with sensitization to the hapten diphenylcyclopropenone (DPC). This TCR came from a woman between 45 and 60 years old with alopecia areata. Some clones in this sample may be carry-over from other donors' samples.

The CDR3 here is CSVEAGGDQPQHF. The CDR3 nucleotides read TGCAGCGTCGAGGCAGGGGGAGATCAGCCCCAGCATTTT. The V and J genes are TRBV29-1 and TRBJ1-5; 7 bases are shared with TRBD1. The ends lost 6 bases at V and 5 bases at J; junction bases unmatched: 7. The CDR3 runs 13 residues. The germline CDR1 and CDR2 sequences are SQVTM and ANQGSEA.